The clone carrying this TCR beta chain was counted once. Its cognate antigen is unknown. This specimen belongs to a study of CD4 T cells in relation to SARS-CoV-2 and coronaviruses. The study's findings and limits: The assay detects memory recall responses, not culture-primed primary responses. In 55% to 75% of donors, memory CD4+ clonotypes crossrecognized SARS-CoV-2 and at least one common cold coronavirus spike.

Clones were sequenced by immunoSEQ multiplex PCR, and TCRdb holds only the in-frame ones, with some missing. The table has approximately 50,000 clones, around 92% seen once. The germline CDR1 and CDR2 sequences are SGHRS and YFSETQ. The CDR3 sequence is 16 residues long. The V end was cut by 0 bases, the J end by 3 bases, with 12 bases between. V usage is TRBV5-1 and J usage is TRBJ1-4; the D gene is possibly TRBD1 (6 bases). Sequenced: naive CD4+ T cells from PBMCs. Subset given: naive CD4+ T cells isolated by negative enrichment. This clonotype originated in an adult with COVID-19. CDR3 coding DNA: TGCGCCAGCAGCTTGGTTGGGGGGGCAGCTAATGAAAAACTGTTTTTT. Encoded protein: CASSLVGGAANEKLFF.